Presented here are 28 T cell receptor beta chains from one specimen sequenced in a study of T cell repertoires in cytomegalovirus infection. TCRdb analysed the reads with MiXCR anew, one entry per CDR3 protein. The sample consists of 830,000 or so distinct CDR3 sequences, over 25% of them appearing once. What these receptors recognize is not known. Sequences were derived from cultured CD8+ T cells from PBMCs, sampled from culture after CMV antigen stimulation. The origin of the receptors is a human donor in good health (CMV status not recorded). Some clones in this sample may be carry-over from other donors' samples.

The rearrangement links TRBV7-6 to TRBJ1-2; D is perhaps TRBD1 (5 bases). Germline V lookup: CDR1 SGHVS, CDR2 FNYEAQ. Trimming took off 6 bases at V and 4 bases at J, with 12 bases between the two ends. CDR3 length equals 13 residues. Here the CDR3 reads CASSQDRLYGYTF. The CDR3 DNA follows: TGTGCCAGCAGTCAAGACAGACTCTATGGCTACACCTTC.

The gene calls are TRBV7-9 and TRBJ2-1; 11 bases map to TRBD1. J lost 6 bases, V lost 5 bases, and 12 bases had no gene match. In germline, CDR1 is SEHNR, CDR2 FQNEAQ (reference sequence). This CDR3 spans 17 amino acids. This CDR3 is CASSDGPGDRGGNEQFF. The DNA for the CDR3 is TGTGCCAGCAGCGACGGACCGGGGGACAGGGGGGGCAATGAGCAGTTCTTC.

This clonotype has only a few counts. This rearrangement joins TRBV4-1 to TRBJ1-1; 7 nucleotides match TRBD1. The CDR3 is made up of 15 amino acids. Per germline, CDR1 MGHRA and CDR2 YSYEKL. The V and J ends lost 0 bases and 4 bases, in that order; junction bases with no gene match: 5. In nucleotides, the CDR3 is TGCGCCAGCAGCCAAGACTTACAGGGGTTCACTGAAGCTTTCTTT. As protein: CASSQDLQGFTEAFF.

This chain connects TRBV27 to TRBJ2-7; a possible D gene is TRBD1 (6 bases). Per the germline V gene, CDR1 is MNHEY and CDR2 is SMNVEV (reference sequence). Deletions cut 6 bases from V and 3 bases from J, with 15 bases between. The CDR3 extends over 14 amino acids. CDR3 sequence: CASSAGGGLYEQYF. CDR3 DNA sequence: TGTGCCAGCAGCGCTGGGGGCGGGCTCTACGAGCAGTACTTC.

This clonotype turned up a few times. This sequence joins TRBV4-2 and TRBJ2-1; tentative D call: TRBD1 (8 bases). Trimming pared 0 bases from V and 1 base from J, leaving 19 bases between. Germline lookup yields CDR1 LGHNA and CDR2 YNFKEQ. The CDR3 has 19 residues. CDR3 DNA sequence: TGTGCCAGCAGCCAAGATACAGGACAGGGACTAAGTTCCTACAATGAGCAGTTCTTC. As protein: CASSQDTGQGLSSYNEQFF.

On this clonotype: The junction departs from germline at one end; a sequencing error may be responsible. The chain carries TRBV4-1 and TRBJ2-3; a weak D match, TRBD1 (6 bases). Per germline, CDR1 MGHRA and CDR2 YSYEKL. The CDR3 is 18 residues long. CDR3 residues: CASSQDRMTGRGTDTQYF. As DNA, the CDR3 is TGTGCCAGCAGCCAAGACCGGATGACAGGCCGAGGGACAGATACGCAGTATTTT.

The V call is TRBV9, the J call TRBJ2-3; D is uncertain. Trimming stripped 0 bases from V and 0 bases from J, with 17 bases between. This CDR3 is built from 18 residues. Looked up from germline, CDR1 is SGDLS and CDR2 is YYNGEE. DNA for the CDR3: TGTGCCAGCAGCGTAGGTGGTAGCAACCATCCCAGCACAGATACGCAGTATTTT. Translating gives CASSVGGSNHPSTDTQYF.

The gene calls are TRBV6-1 and TRBJ1-5; weak D call: TRBD1 (5 bases). This CDR3 region has 17 residues. Germline V CDR1 and CDR2: MNHNS, SASEGT. Trimming cost V 6 bases and J 0 bases, with 18 bases left between them. The CDR3 loop reads CASSPSDTQYSNQPQHF. The CDR3 DNA reads as TGTGCCAGCAGCCCCTCGGACACCCAATATAGCAATCAGCCCCAGCATTTT.

The chain combines TRBV20-1 with TRBJ1-6, with D possibly matching TRBD1 (5 bases). The V and J ends lost 2 bases and 9 bases respectively, with 20 bases between them. Germline values: CDR1 DFQATT, CDR2 SNEGSKA (reference sequence). The CDR3 sequence is 16 residues long. The CDR3 spells CSARTRDGLWSSPLHF. The CDR3 nucleotides are TGCAGTGCTAGAACCCGGGACGGTTTGTGGAGTTCACCCCTCCACTTT.

This clonotype was found a few times. The V gene is TRBV7-6, the J gene TRBJ1-2, with 7 bases lining up with TRBD1. Germline lookup yields CDR1 SGHVS and CDR2 FNYEAQ. This CDR3 has 16 amino acids. Trimming removed 5 bases from V and 7 bases from J; junction bases left unmatched: 16. The CDR3, as DNA: TGTGCCAGCAGCAACTACCAACGGACAGGCCCCTCTGGCTACACCTTC. It specifies CASSNYQRTGPSGYTF.

This chain joins TRBV10-3 and TRBJ1-2; 9 bases match TRBD1. In germline, CDR1 is ENHRY, CDR2 SYGVKD. The CDR3 has 12 residues. V lost 3 bases, J lost 8 bases, and 1 base stayed unmatched. CDR3 sequence: CAISETGGGYTF. The CDR3 bases are TGTGCCATCAGTGAAACAGGGGGCGGCTACACCTTC.

The CDR3 DNA reads as TGCAGCGTTGATGCAGGGGGTACTGAAGCTTTCTTT. Translated, it gives CSVDAGGTEAFF. This chain uses TRBV29-1 with TRBJ1-1, with 7 bases identical to TRBD1. With V trimmed by 3 bases and J by 5 bases, 3 bases remained unmatched. This CDR3 contains 12 residues. Germline CDR1 reads SQVTM; CDR2 reads ANQGSEA. The full variable domain, rest sourced from reference TRBV29-1 and TRBJ1-1, is SAVISQKPSRDICQRGTSLTIQCQVDSQVTMMFWYRQQPGQSLTLIATANQGSEATYESGFVIDKFPISRPNLTFSTLTVSNMSPEDSSIYLCSVDAGGTEAFFGQGTRLTVV.

This chain links TRBV2 with TRBJ2-1; TRBD1 is a possible D gene (6 bases). Deletions cut 8 bases from V and 5 bases from J, with 19 bases between. The CDR3 extends over 15 amino acids. Germline CDR1 and CDR2: SNHLY and FYNNEI. Here the CDR3 DNA reads TGTGCCAGCGGTATCGGCCCCTACAGGGACAATGAGCAGTTCTTC. The encoded protein is CASGIGPYRDNEQFF.

The chain combines TRBV19 with TRBJ1-5; 8 bases are shared with TRBD1. Germline V gene data show CDR1 as LNHDA and CDR2 as SQIVND (reference sequence). The V segment lost 5 bases and the J segment 2 bases; nucleotides outside the gene matches: 11. The CDR3 is made up of 17 amino acids. The CDR3 coding sequence is TGTGCCAGTAGTTGGACAGGGTCCTCTGAGGGCAATCAGCCCCAGCATTTT. It is translated as CASSWTGSSEGNQPQHF.

This clonotype was picked up one time. This chain links TRBV10-3 with TRBJ1-2; 7 bases are a match to TRBD1. The CDR3 has 17 amino acids. Germline CDR1 reads ENHRY; CDR2 reads SYGVKD. J gave up 2 bases and V 4 bases, and 13 bases lay outside the gene matches. CDR3 amino acids: CAISVWTGLHANYGYTF. The CDR3 DNA reads TGTGCCATCAGTGTATGGACAGGTCTACATGCCAACTATGGCTACACCTTC.

This clonotype has a count of ten or more. CDR3 coding DNA: TGTGCCAGCAGTTTAGGTAGGGGGCTAGGCACAGATACGCAGTATTTT. It encodes CASSLGRGLGTDTQYF. The V gene is TRBV28, the J gene TRBJ2-3, with 7 bases that match TRBD1. J lost 1 base, V lost 2 bases, and 6 bases had no gene match. This CDR3 region has 16 residues. The germline gives CDR1 MDHEN, CDR2 SYDVKM. The variable domain in full, completed from reference TRBV28 and TRBJ2-3, reads DVKVTQSSRYLVKRTGEKVFLECVQDMDHENMFWYRQDPGLGLRLIYFSYDVKMKEKGDIPEGYSVSREKKERFSLILESASTNQTSMYLCASSLGRGLGTDTQYFGPGTRLTVL.

This clonotype has a handful of counts. This chain connects TRBV4-1 to TRBJ2-3; 14 bases are a match to TRBD2. Germline CDR1 MGHRA, CDR2 YSYEKL. The CDR3 is 16 amino acids. V shed 4 bases, J shed 6 bases, and the junction held 6 bases outside the gene matches. CDR3 protein: CASSPPGLAGEDTQYF. Written as DNA, the CDR3 is TGCGCCAGCAGCCCACCGGGACTAGCGGGGGAGGATACGCAGTATTTT.

This clonotype was found many times. The CDR3 spells CASSPAALGGANYGYTF. DNA for the CDR3: TGTGCCAGCAGCCCTGCGGCTCTCGGGGGAGCTAACTATGGCTACACCTTC. The genes are TRBV7-2 and TRBJ1-2; possibly TRBD1 for D (5 bases). The CDR3 consists of 17 residues. Germline CDR1 reads SGHTA; CDR2 reads FQGNSA. With 5 bases removed from V and 0 bases from J, the gap between germline ends came to 19 bases.

This clonotype came up a few times. CDR3 loop: CASSLGTRYNEQFF. The CDR3 coding sequence is TGTGCCAGCAGCTTAGGGACTAGATACAATGAGCAGTTCTTC. The chain joins TRBV7-2 to TRBJ2-1; 7 nucleotides line up with TRBD2. Trimming removed 1 base from V and 4 bases from J; junction bases left unmatched: 1. This CDR3 is 14 amino acids long. Per germline, CDR1 SGHTA and CDR2 FQGNSA.

The DNA of the CDR3 is TGCGCCAGCAGCCAAGAAATCCAGGGTAACAATCAGCCCCAGCATTTT. It codes for CASSQEIQGNNQPQHF. The chain is built from TRBV4-1 and TRBJ1-5; maybe TRBD1 (5 bases). Trimming stripped 0 bases from V and 3 bases from J, with 12 bases between. This CDR3 has 16 residues. Germline V gives CDR1 MGHRA, CDR2 YSYEKL.

This clonotype has more than one count but fewer than ten. J is TRBJ1-1 and V is TRBV27; D remains unclear. V was clipped by 2 bases and J by 3 bases, with 7 bases between them. The germline V gene encodes CDR1 MNHEY and CDR2 SMNVEV (reference sequence). The CDR3 contains 13 residues. The CDR3 here is CASSLGKDTEAFF. DNA for the CDR3: TGTGCCAGCAGTTTAGGGAAGGACACTGAAGCTTTCTTT.

The chain employs TRBV19 and TRBJ1-5, with D perhaps TRBD1 (5 bases). The V gene's germline CDR1 is LNHDA and CDR2 SQIVND (reference sequence). The CDR3 is 15 amino acids. Trimming removed 1 base at V and 1 base at J, with 8 bases between. DNA of the CDR3: TGTGCCAGTAGTATAGGGGGGGAAAGCAATCAGCCCCAGCATTTT. Its translation: CASSIGGESNQPQHF.

This clonotype occurred many times. The chain combines TRBV12-3 or TRBV12-4 with TRBJ1-1, with 8 bases aligning to TRBD1. Unmatched junction bases numbered 7, after V lost 6 bases and J lost 1 base. The CDR3 runs to 15 residues. CDR3 in DNA: TGTGCCAGCAGCCCTGACAGGGGATGGAACACTGAAGCTTTCTTT. This translates into CASSPDRGWNTEAFF.

There are many counts of this clonotype. The rearrangement links TRBV7-2 to TRBJ1-2; 11 positions match TRBD1. Germline loops: CDR1 SGHTA, CDR2 FQGNSA. Losses at the gene ends were 5 bases for V and 8 bases for J; bases not matched to a gene: 10. The CDR3 length is 15 residues. CDR3 loop: CASSTQGQGAGGYTF. As DNA, the CDR3 is TGTGCCAGCAGCACCCAAGGACAGGGGGCTGGCGGCTACACCTTC.

The rearrangement uses TRBV19 and TRBJ1-2; unclear D gene. CDR3 length equals 16 residues. V gave up 7 bases and J gave up 2 bases, with 20 bases separating them. Per the germline V gene, CDR1 is LNHDA and CDR2 is SQIVND (reference sequence). The CDR3, as DNA: TGTGCCAGTACCGAATTCCGGGGTAGGGTAAACTATGGCTACACCTTC. This encodes CASTEFRGRVNYGYTF.

This clonotype has ten or more counts. This chain links TRBV7-2 with TRBJ2-3; 12 bases align to TRBD2. The V gene's germline CDR1 is SGHTA and CDR2 FQGNSA. There are 15 residues in the CDR3. V lost 3 bases, J lost 4 bases, and 2 bases stayed unmatched. The CDR3 is CASSFASGGADTQYF. CDR3 DNA: TGTGCCAGCAGCTTCGCTAGCGGGGGGGCAGATACGCAGTATTTT.

This clonotype was observed a handful of times. This chain joins TRBV19 and TRBJ2-7; a possible D gene is TRBD2 (5 bases). Trimming took off 6 bases at V and 4 bases at J, with 13 bases between the two ends. The CDR3 has 13 residues. CDR1 and CDR2 (germline): LNHDA, SQIVND (reference sequence). The chain's CDR3 is CASSPGWEYEQYV. Written as DNA, the CDR3 is TGTGCCAGTAGCCCCGGGTGGGAGTACGAGCAGTACGTC.

The chain links TRBV7-9 to TRBJ1-2, with D maybe TRBD1 (6 bases). CDR1 is SEHNR and CDR2 is FQNEAQ in the germline V gene (reference sequence). V was trimmed by 1 base and J by 1 base, leaving 10 bases between them. This CDR3 spans 15 amino acids. CDR3 DNA sequence: TGTGCCAGCAGCTTAGGGGGGGCAGATAACTATGGCTACACCTTC. Translation: CASSLGGADNYGYTF.